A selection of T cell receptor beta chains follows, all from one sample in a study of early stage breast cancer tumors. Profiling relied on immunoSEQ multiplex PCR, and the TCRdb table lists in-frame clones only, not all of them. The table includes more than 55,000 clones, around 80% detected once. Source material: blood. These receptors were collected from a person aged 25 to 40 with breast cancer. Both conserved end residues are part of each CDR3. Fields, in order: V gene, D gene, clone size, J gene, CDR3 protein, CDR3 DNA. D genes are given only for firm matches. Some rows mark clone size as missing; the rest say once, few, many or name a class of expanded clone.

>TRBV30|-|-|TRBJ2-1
CAWSVRTRPHEQFF
TGTGCCTGGAGTGTACGGACGAGGCCCCATGAGCAGTTCTTC
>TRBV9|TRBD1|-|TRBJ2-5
CASSGGQGRETQYF
TGTGCCAGCAGCGGCGGACAGGGTCGAGAGACCCAGTACTTC
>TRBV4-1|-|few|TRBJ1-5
CASSQVEGSNQPQHF
TGCGCCAGCAGCCAAGTAGAGGGGAGCAATCAGCCCCAGCATTTT
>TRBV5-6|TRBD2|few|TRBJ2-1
CASSLGREVDEQFF
TGTGCCAGCAGCTTGGGGCGGGAGGTCGATGAGCAGTTCTTC
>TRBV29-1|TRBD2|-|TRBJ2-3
CSVNHIAGVSDTQYF
TGCAGCGTTAACCACATCGCGGGAGTCTCAGATACGCAGTATTTT
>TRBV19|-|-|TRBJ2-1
CASRFRGRYNEQFF
TGTGCCAGTAGATTCAGGGGCAGGTACAATGAGCAGTTCTTC
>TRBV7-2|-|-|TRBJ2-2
CASSSPRPANTGELFF
TGTGCCAGCAGCTCTCCAAGGCCCGCGAACACCGGGGAGCTGTTTTTT
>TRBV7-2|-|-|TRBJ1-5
CASSLAGSSNQPQHF
TGTGCCAGCAGCTTAGCCGGGAGTAGCAATCAGCCCCAGCATTTT
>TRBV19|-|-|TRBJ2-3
CASSIVGTRTDTQYF
TGTGCCAGTAGTATAGTAGGCACCCGCACAGATACGCAGTATTTT
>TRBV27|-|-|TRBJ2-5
CASSIGAGGETQYF
TGTGCCAGCAGTATCGGGGCTGGCGGGGAGACCCAGTACTTC
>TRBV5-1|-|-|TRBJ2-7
CASSLGPRVGDEQYF
TGCGCCAGCAGCTTGGGCCCGAGAGTCGGGGACGAGCAGTACTTC
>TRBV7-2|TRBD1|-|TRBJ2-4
CASTPGQGNIQYF
TGTGCCAGCACCCCGGGACAGGGAAACATTCAGTACTTC
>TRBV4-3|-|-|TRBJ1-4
CASSQDGGDEKLFF
TGCGCCAGCAGCCAAGATGGGGGGGATGAAAAACTGTTTTTT
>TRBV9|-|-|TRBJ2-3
CASSPGPTDTQYF
TGTGCCAGCAGCCCGGGACCGACAGATACGCAGTATTTT
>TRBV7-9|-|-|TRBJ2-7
CASSSSGGYEQYF
TGTGCCAGCAGCTCCTCCGGGGGCTACGAGCAGTACTTC
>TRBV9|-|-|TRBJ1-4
CASSVDGGVVEKLFF
TGTGCCAGCAGCGTTGACGGGGGCGTAGTTGAAAAACTGTTTTTT
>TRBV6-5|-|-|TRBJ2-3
CASPPPGGTDTQYF
TGTGCCAGCCCCCCACCCGGGGGCACAGATACGCAGTATTTT
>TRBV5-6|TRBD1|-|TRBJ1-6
CASSFQGGAISAPLHF
TGTGCCAGCAGCTTTCAGGGGGGGGCCATAAGCGCACCCCTCCACTTT
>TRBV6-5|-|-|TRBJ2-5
CASSYLETQYF
TGTGCCAGCAGTTACTTGGAGACCCAGTACTTC
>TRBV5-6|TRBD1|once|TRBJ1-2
CASSDSGTGGWGYTF
TGTGCCAGCAGCGATTCCGGGACAGGGGGCTGGGGCTACACCTTC
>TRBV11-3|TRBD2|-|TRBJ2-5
CASSPGLVETQYF
TGTGCCAGCAGCCCTGGACTAGTGGAGACCCAGTACTTC
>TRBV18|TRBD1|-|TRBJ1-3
CASSRTQGGPSGNTIYF
TGTGCCAGCTCACGGACTCAGGGGGGACCTTCTGGAAACACCATATATTTT
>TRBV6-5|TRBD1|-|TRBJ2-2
CASSRQGTVTGELFF
TGTGCCAGCAGTCGACAGGGTACGGTCACCGGGGAGCTGTTTTTT
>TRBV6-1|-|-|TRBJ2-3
CASSVFVGGSGPDTQYF
TGTGCCAGCAGTGTATTTGTTGGTGGGAGTGGACCAGATACGCAGTATTTT
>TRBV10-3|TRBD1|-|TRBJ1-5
CAISDRSPHDRELNQPQHF
TGTGCCATCAGTGACCGAAGTCCCCATGACAGGGAACTAAATCAGCCCCAGCATTTT
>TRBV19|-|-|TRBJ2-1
CASSLDNEQFF
TGTGCCAGTAGTCTGGACAATGAGCAGTTCTTC
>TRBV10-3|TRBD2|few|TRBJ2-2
CAISVSSGTNTGELFF
TGTGCCATCAGTGTTTCTAGCGGTACGAACACCGGGGAGCTGTTTTTT
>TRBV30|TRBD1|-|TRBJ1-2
CAWMPGTGGAQGYTF
TGTGCCTGGATGCCCGGGACAGGGGGCGCCCAGGGCTACACCTTC
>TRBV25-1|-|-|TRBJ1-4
CASSDSRGNEKLFF
TGTGCCAGCAGTGACTCCCGAGGTAATGAAAAACTGTTTTTT
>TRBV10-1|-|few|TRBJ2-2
CASGGNTGELFF
TGCGCCAGCGGGGGAAACACCGGGGAGCTGTTTTTT
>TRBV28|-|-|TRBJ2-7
CASSLKGHEQYF
TGTGCCAGCAGTTTAAAGGGGCACGAGCAGTACTTC
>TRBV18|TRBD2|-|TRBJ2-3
CASSPTSAKGDTQYF
TGTGCCAGCTCACCGACTAGCGCAAAAGGAGATACGCAGTATTTT
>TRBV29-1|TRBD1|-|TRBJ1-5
CSVGGGGNQPQHF
TGCAGCGTTGGAGGGGGCGGCAATCAGCCCCAGCATTTT
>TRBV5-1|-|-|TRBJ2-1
CASSLFSGREQFF
TGCGCCAGCAGCTTGTTTTCGGGGAGGGAGCAGTTCTTC
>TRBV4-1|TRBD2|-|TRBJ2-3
CASSHVDQREQYF
TGCGCCAGCAGCCATGTTGACCAGCGGGAGCAGTATTTT
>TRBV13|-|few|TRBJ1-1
CASSDMNTEAFF
TGTGCCAGCAGTGATATGAACACTGAAGCTTTCTTT
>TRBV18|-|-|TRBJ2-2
CASSRIGRGHRTAGELFF
TGTGCCAGCTCACGGATTGGCAGGGGTCACCGTACCGCCGGGGAGCTGTTTTTT
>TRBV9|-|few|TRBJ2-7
CASSVAPLEQYF
TGTGCCAGCAGCGTAGCCCCCTTGGAGCAGTACTTC
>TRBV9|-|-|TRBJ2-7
CASSVAPGAEDEQYF
TGTGCCAGCAGCGTAGCTCCGGGGGCGGAAGACGAGCAGTACTTC
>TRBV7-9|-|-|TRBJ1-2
CASSNSRTAYGYTF
TGTGCCAGCAGCAACTCAAGGACGGCCTATGGCTACACCTTC
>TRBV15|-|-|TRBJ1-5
CATSPRGRGNQPQHF
TGTGCCACCAGCCCCCGAGGCAGGGGTAATCAGCCCCAGCATTTT
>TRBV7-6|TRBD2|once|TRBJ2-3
CASSLAPLAGGNTDTQYF
TGTGCCAGCAGCTTAGCGCCCCTAGCGGGAGGTAACACAGATACGCAGTATTTT
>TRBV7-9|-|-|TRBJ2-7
CASSLFESLEQYF
TGTGCCAGCAGCCTTTTTGAAAGCCTGGAGCAGTACTTC
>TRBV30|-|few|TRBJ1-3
CAWRQFLGGGSGNTIYF
TGTGCCTGGAGACAATTTCTCGGAGGGGGCTCTGGAAACACCATATATTTT
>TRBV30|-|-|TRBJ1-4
CAWRSGPNEKLFF
TGTGCCTGGAGGTCTGGGCCTAATGAAAAACTGTTTTTT
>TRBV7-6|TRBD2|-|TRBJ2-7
CASSSGLAGVYEQYF
TGTGCCAGCAGCTCGGGACTAGCGGGAGTATACGAGCAGTACTTC
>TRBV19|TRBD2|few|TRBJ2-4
CASSGTSGRGNIQYF
TGTGCCAGTAGCGGGACTAGCGGGAGGGGAAACATTCAGTACTTC
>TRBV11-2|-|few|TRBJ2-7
CASSRSYEQYF
TGTGCCAGCAGCAGGTCCTACGAGCAGTACTTC
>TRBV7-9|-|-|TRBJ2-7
CASSLGGTSYEQYF
TGTGCCAGCAGCTTAGGCGGGACGTCCTACGAGCAGTACTTC
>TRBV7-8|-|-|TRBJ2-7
CASSLPRDQKSEQYF
TGTGCCAGCAGCTTACCTAGGGACCAAAAATCCGAGCAGTACTTC
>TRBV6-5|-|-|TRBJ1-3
CASSYGRGSGNTIYF
TGTGCCAGCAGTTACGGGAGGGGGTCAGGAAACACCATATATTTT
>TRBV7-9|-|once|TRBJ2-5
CASSLEGGTQYF
TGTGCCAGCAGCTTAGAGGGGGGAACCCAGTACTTC
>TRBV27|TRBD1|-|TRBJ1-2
CASSLQGTNYGYTF
TGTGCCAGCAGTCTACAGGGGACTAACTATGGCTACACCTTC
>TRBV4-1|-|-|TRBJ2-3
CASSQVLLNPDTQYF
TGCGCCAGCAGCCAAGTTCTCCTCAACCCAGATACGCAGTATTTT
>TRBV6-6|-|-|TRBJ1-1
CASSFGTEAFF
TGTGCCAGCAGTTTTGGCACTGAAGCTTTCTTT